This TCR beta chain was recorded in a study of cytomegalovirus exposure and HLA in healthy donors. Study-level results: The authors later found TCR association rates varying by HLA locus, with DRB1 most and HLA-C fewest.

Regarding this clone: The antigen is undetermined.

The CDR3 contains 14 residues. CDR1 and CDR2 (germline): SGHNT, YYREEE (reference sequence). With 5 bases clipped from V and 3 bases from J, the junction kept 6 bases outside the gene matches. This PCR relied on a set of 60 Vbeta primers and 13 Jbeta primers. The protocol was immunoSEQ multiplex PCR, while the TCRdb copy is restricted to in-frame clones and leaves out a portion. In the table there are around 92,000 clones, about three quarters of which are singletons. The sequenced material came from PBMCs. This receptor was obtained from a human donor in good health. The rearrangement joins TRBV5-4 to TRBJ2-3; 7 bases fit TRBD2. The CDR3 loop is CASRRAGNTDTQYF. The CDR3 nucleotides are TGTGCCAGCAGAAGAGCGGGGAATACAGATACGCAGTATTTT.